This T cell receptor beta chain came from a study of radiotherapy plus CTLA-4 blockade in lung cancer. Study details: Among patients, under 20% showed objective responses, and approximately 29% had disease control. General study findings and limits: Among blood TCR repertoires after radiotherapy plus ipilimumab, tumor-derived clones expanded.

Germline assignment: CDR1 MGHRA and CDR2 YSYEKL. Trimming took 1 base from V and 15 from J, leaving 17 bases between them. The CDR3 spans 13 residues. Assay: immunoSEQ multiplex PCR; the TCRdb copy retains only in-frame clones and omits some. The repertoire has 65,000 to 90,000 clones, roughly 87% of them found once; the top ten carry less than 45%. As concerns this clone: No antigen is known for it.

This sample comprised peripheral blood, obtained from a patient treated with radiotherapy plus ipilimumab. This receptor was identified in a human donor with non-small cell lung cancer that progressed on radiotherapy plus ipilimumab. The V and J genes are TRBV4-1 and TRBJ2-3; D gene uncertain. CDR3 coding DNA: TGCGCCAGCAGCCAAGTGGGATCTCTCCCGACTTATTTT. Protein: CASSQVGSLPTYF.